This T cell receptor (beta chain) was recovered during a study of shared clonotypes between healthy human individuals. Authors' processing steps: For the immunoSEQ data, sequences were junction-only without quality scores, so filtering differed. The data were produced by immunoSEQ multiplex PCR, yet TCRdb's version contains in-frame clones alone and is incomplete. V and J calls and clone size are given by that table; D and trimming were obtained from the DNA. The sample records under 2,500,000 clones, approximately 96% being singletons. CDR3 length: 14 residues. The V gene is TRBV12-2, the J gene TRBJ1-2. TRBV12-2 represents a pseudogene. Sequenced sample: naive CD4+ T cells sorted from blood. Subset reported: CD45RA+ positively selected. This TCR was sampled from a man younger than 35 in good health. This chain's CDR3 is CAKGPRLANYGYTF. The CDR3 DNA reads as TGTGCAAAAGGGCCCAGGTTAGCTAACTATGGCTACACCTTC.